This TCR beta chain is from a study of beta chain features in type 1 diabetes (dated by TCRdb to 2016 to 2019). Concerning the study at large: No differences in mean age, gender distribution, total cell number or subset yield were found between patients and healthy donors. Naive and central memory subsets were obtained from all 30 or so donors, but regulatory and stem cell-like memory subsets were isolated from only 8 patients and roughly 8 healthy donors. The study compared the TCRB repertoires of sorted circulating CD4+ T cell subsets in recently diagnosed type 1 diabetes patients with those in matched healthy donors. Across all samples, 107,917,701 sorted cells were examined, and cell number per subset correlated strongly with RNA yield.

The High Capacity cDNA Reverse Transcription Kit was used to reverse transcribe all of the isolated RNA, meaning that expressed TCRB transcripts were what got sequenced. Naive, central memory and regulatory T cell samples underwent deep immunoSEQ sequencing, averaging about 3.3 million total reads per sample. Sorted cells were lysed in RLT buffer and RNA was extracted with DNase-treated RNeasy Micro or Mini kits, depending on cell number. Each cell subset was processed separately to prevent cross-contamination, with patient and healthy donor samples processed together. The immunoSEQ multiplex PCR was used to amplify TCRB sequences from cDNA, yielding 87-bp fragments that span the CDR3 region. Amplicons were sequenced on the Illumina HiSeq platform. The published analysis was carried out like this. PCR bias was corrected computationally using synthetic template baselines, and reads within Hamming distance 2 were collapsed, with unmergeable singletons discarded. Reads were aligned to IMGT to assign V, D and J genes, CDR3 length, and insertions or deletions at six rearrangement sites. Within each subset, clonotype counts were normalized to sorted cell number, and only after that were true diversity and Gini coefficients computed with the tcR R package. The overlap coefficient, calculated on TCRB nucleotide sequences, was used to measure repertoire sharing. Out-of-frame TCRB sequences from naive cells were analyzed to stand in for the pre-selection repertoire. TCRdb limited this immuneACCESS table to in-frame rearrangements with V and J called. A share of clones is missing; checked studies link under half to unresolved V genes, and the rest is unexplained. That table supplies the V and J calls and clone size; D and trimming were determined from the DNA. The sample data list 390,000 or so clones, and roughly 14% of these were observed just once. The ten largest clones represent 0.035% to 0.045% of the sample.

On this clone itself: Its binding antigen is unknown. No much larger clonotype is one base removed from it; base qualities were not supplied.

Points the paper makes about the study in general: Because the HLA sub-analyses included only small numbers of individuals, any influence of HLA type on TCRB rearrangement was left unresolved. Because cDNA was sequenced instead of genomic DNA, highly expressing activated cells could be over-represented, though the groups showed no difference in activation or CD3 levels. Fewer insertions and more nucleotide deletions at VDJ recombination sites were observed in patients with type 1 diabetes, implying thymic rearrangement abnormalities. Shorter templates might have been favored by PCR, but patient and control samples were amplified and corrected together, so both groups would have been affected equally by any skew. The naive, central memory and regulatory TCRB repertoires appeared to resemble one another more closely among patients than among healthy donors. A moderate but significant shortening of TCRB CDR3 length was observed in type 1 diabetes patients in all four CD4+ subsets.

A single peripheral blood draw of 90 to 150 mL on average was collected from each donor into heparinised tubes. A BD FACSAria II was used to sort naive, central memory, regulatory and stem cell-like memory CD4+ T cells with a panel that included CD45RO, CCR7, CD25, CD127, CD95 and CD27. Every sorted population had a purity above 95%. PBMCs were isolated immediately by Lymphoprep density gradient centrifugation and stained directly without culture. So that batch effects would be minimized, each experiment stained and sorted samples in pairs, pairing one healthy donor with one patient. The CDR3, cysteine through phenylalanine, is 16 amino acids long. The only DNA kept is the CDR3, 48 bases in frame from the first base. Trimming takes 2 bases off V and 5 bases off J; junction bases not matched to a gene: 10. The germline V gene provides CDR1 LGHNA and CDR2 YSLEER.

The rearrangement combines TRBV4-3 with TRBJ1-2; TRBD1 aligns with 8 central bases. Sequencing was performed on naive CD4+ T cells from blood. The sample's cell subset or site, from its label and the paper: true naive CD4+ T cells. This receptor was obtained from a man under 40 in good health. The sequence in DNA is TGCGCCAGCAGCCAATATTCCGGGACAGGAGGTTATGGCTACACCTTC. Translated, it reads CASSQYSGTGGYGYTF.